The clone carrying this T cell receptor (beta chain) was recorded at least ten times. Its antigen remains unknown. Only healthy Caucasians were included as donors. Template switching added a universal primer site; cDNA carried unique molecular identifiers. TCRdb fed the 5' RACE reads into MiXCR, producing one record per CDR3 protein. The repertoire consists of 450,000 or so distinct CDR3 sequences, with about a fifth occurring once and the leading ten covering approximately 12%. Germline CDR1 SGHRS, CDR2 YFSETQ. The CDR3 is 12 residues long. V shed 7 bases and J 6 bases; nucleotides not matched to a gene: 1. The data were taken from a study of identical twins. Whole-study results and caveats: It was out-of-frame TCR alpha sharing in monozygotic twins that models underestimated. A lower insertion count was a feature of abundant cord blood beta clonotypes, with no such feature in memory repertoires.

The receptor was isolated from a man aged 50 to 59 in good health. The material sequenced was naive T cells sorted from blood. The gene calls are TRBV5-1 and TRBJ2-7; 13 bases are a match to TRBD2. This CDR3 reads CASRLAGGEQYF. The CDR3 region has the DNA TGCGCCAGCCGACTAGCGGGAGGCGAGCAGTACTTC. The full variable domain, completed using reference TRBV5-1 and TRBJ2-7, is KAGVTQTPRYLIKTRGQQVTLSCSPISGHRSVSWYQQTPGQGLQFLFEYFSETQRNKGNFPGRFSGRQFSNSRSEMNVSTLELGDSALYLCASRLAGGEQYFGPGTRLTVT.